This paragraph covers one T cell receptor (beta chain) sequence. One junction end disagrees with the germline gene, perhaps due to a read error. This entry is derived from a study of blood T cell repertoires in COVID-19. The data were produced by immunoSEQ multiplex PCR, yet TCRdb's version contains in-frame clones alone and is incomplete. The table records roughly 100,000 clones, about 76% of them present only once. The germline gives CDR1 MNHNS, CDR2 SASEGT. The length of the CDR3 is 15 residues. The sequence was obtained from a woman between 70 and 85 years old with acute or convalescent COVID-19. The sequenced material came from peripheral blood. J is TRBJ1-2 and V is TRBV6-1; D is ambiguous. CDR3 sequence reads: CASNESGRNNYGYTF. DNA for the CDR3: TGTGCCAGCAATGAATCTGGCAGAAATAACTATGGCTACACCTTC.